This T cell receptor (beta chain) originates from a study of Ad26.COV2.S vaccination and SARS-CoV-2 variants. The overall study: A participant enrolled in the COV1001 Ad26.COV2.S trial arm provided the sample.

The treatment: 15 to 20 received Ad26.COV2.S at low or high dose, single or two shots; five or six received placebo; per-sample allocation not given. Sampling occurred on day 63 after the first vaccine or placebo injection. Here immunoSEQ multiplex PCR was the method, and the copy in TCRdb shows in-frame clones only, minus some. The sample holds just under 250,000 clones; approximately 87% are singletons and the top ten take about 10%. Germline lookup yields CDR1 SGHAT and CDR2 FQNNGV. The CDR3 length is 17 residues. With V trimmed by 2 bases and J by 1 base, 9 bases remained unmatched. The chain couples TRBV11-2 to TRBJ2-7, with 9 bases fitting TRBD1. This clonotype was obtained from a person between 18 and 65 years old who received the Ad26.COV2.S COVID-19 vaccine or a placebo. The source material was peripheral blood, sampled in a trial of Ad26.COV2.S vaccine versus placebo. As DNA, the CDR3 is TGTGCCAGCAGCTTATACCCCGGGACAGGGATTTCCTACGAGCAGTACTTC. Its translation is CASSLYPGTGISYEQYF.